Following are 4 T cell receptor beta chains from one sample sequenced in a study of blood T cell repertoires in COVID-19. Produced via immunoSEQ multiplex PCR; TCRdb's table is partial and in-frame only. The table shows hundreds of thousands of clones, with more than 70% occurring only once. The sequencing input was PBMCs or T cells enriched from blood (not recorded which). These receptor sequences come from a young man with acute COVID-19.

The chain combines TRBV5-1 with TRBJ2-5, with 7 bases matching TRBD1. Per germline, CDR1 SGHRS and CDR2 YFSETQ. The CDR3 consists of 14 residues. V trimming: 2 bases; J trimming: 1 base; junction bases outside the gene matches: 2. DNA for the CDR3: TGCGCCAGCAGCTTTGGGACAGCCCAAGAGACCCAGTACTTC. This codes for CASSFGTAQETQYF.

The J gene is TRBJ1-3, the V gene TRBV18; D perhaps matches TRBD1 (5 bases). V shed 5 bases and J shed 4 bases, with 9 bases lying between them. The CDR3 has 13 residues. Germline CDR1 and CDR2: KGHSH and LQKENI. CDR3 amino acids: CASSTDSGNTIYF. CDR3 sequence (DNA): TGTGCCAGCTCAACAGACAGCGGAAACACCATATATTTT.

This sequence joins TRBV27 and TRBJ2-7; weak D call: TRBD1 (5 bases). The germline V and J ends were trimmed by 0 bases and 3 bases, with 9 bases remaining between them. Looked up from germline, CDR1 is MNHEY and CDR2 is SMNVEV (reference sequence). The CDR3 runs to 14 residues. This CDR3 is CASSLSQGNYEQYF. CDR3 coding DNA: TGTGCCAGCAGTTTATCGCAGGGTAACTACGAGCAGTACTTC.

The V gene is TRBV19, the J gene TRBJ2-5, with 8 positions matching TRBD1. J was trimmed by 5 bases and V by 5 bases; bases with no gene match: 4. CDR1 is LNHDA and CDR2 is SQIVND in the germline V gene (reference sequence). The CDR3 has 13 amino acids. The CDR3 region has the DNA TGTGCCAGTAGTGTCACAGGGGGGGAGACCCAGTACTTC. The encoded protein is CASSVTGGETQYF. Full variable domain (outside the CDR3, taken from reference TRBV19 and TRBJ2-5): DGGITQSPKYLFRKEGQNVTLSCEQNLNHDAMYWYRQDPGQGLRLIYYSQIVNDFQKGDIAEGYSVSREKKESFPLTVTSAQKNPTAFYLCASSVTGGETQYFGPGTRLLVL.